Each of the 22 T cell receptor beta chains below was sequenced from the same sample in a study of sequential checkpoint blockade in melanoma. Stated treatment: randomized to nivolumab then ipilimumab (arm A) or the reverse (arm B). The data were produced by immunoSEQ multiplex PCR, yet TCRdb's version contains in-frame clones alone and is incomplete. The sample contains 15,000 to 20,000 clones, approximately 72% of which appear only once. The source was CD8+ T cells sorted from blood (inferred from file names), collected from a patient given nivolumab and ipilimumab in sequence. These receptors were obtained from a human donor with melanoma.

The chain is built from TRBV6-6 and TRBJ1-1, with 10 bases matching TRBD1. CDR3 length equals 16 residues. From germline, CDR1 is MNHNY and CDR2 SVGAGI (reference sequence). The ends lost 6 bases at V and 2 bases at J; junction bases unmatched: 9. CDR3 amino acids: CASRGNRDRGNTEAFF. Written as DNA, the CDR3 is TGTGCCAGCAGGGGTAACCGGGACAGGGGTAACACTGAAGCTTTCTTT.

This clone turned up a few times. This chain uses TRBV30 with TRBJ2-1, with 7 nucleotides matching TRBD2. The CDR3 contains 12 residues. The germline CDR1 and CDR2 sequences are GTSNPN and SVGIG (reference sequence). V lost 2 bases and J lost 14; bases outside the gene matches: 9. The CDR3 nucleotides read TGTGCCTGGAGTCGTACCGGGACTAAGGAGTTCTTC. As protein: CAWSRTGTKEFF.

This clone has just a few counts. The V gene is TRBV13, the J gene TRBJ1-2; possible D gene TRBD1, 5 bases. The CDR3 spans 16 residues. Trimming stripped 6 bases from V and 5 bases from J, with 22 bases between. Per the germline V gene, CDR1 is PRHDT and CDR2 is FYEKMQ (reference sequence). CDR3 sequence: CASSLIDPGGVYGYTF. The DNA for the CDR3 is TGTGCCAGCAGTTTAATTGACCCGGGGGGTGTTTATGGCTACACCTTC.

This chain connects TRBV5-6 to TRBJ1-2, with D possibly being TRBD1 (6 bases). The CDR3 length is 13 residues. CDR1 and CDR2 (germline): SGHDT, YYEEEE. V was clipped by 3 bases and J by 3 bases, with 9 bases between them. CDR3 residues: CASSSGDDYGYTF. For the CDR3, the DNA is TGTGCCAGCAGCTCAGGGGACGACTATGGCTACACCTTC. Looking up the rest from reference TRBV5-6 and TRBJ1-2 gives the full variable domain: DAGVTQSPTHLIKTRGQQVTLRCSPKSGHDTVSWYQQALGQGPQFIFQYYEEEERQRGNFPDRFSGHQFPNYSSELNVNALLLGDSALYLCASSSGDDYGYTFGSGTRLTVV.

V usage is TRBV10-1 and J usage is TRBJ1-2; no definite D call. Germline V gene lookup returns CDR1 WNHNN and CDR2 SYGVQD (reference sequence). The CDR3 covers 12 residues. Trimming pared 5 bases from V and 5 bases from J, leaving 9 bases between. In nucleotides, the CDR3 is TGCGCCAGCAGTCCCGGTGATTATGGCTACACCTTC. Amino acids: CASSPGDYGYTF.

This chain joins TRBV4-1 and TRBJ2-7; 10 nucleotides line up with TRBD1. Germline trimming cut 3 bases from V and 5 bases from J; bases unmatched to any gene: 16. Germline loops: CDR1 MGHRA, CDR2 YSYEKL. The CDR3 consists of 18 residues. CDR3 region: CASSHEPRPGQGYDEQYF. For the CDR3, the DNA is TGCGCCAGCAGCCACGAACCGAGACCGGGACAGGGGTATGACGAGCAGTACTTC.

The chain has TRBV29-1 and TRBJ1-1; D may be TRBD1 (6 bases). The germline V and J ends were trimmed by 4 bases and 5 bases, with 11 bases remaining between them. CDR1 is SQVTM and CDR2 is ANQGSEA in the germline V gene. The CDR3 is 12 amino acids. The CDR3 protein is CSVAGDGTEAFF. The CDR3 DNA reads as TGCAGCGTTGCAGGGGACGGGACTGAAGCTTTCTTT.

This clone was observed a few times. CDR3 DNA: TGTGCAAGTCGCTTTGGGGTAGGGGACAGGGTATTTGGGGGCAATCAGCCCCAGCATTTT. It encodes CASRFGVGDRVFGGNQPQHF. J is TRBJ1-5 and V is TRBV12-2; TRBD1, the table's D call, lacks a check against the DNA. TRBV12-2 is a documented pseudogene. This CDR3 has 20 residues.

This clone is medium-sized within its sample. The J gene is TRBJ1-5, the V gene TRBV9, with 9 bases that match TRBD1. With V trimmed by 3 bases and J by 3 bases, 4 bases remained unmatched. The CDR3 spans 15 residues. Germline V gene sequence: CDR1 SGDLS, CDR2 YYNGEE. CDR3 loop: CASSGTGENNQPQHF. The CDR3 bases are TGTGCCAGCAGCGGGACAGGGGAAAACAATCAGCCCCAGCATTTT.

The CDR3 sequence is CASSLGTGDHEQYF. The CDR3 DNA is TGTGCCAGCAGCTTGGGGACAGGGGACCACGAGCAGTACTTC. The chain joins TRBV5-8 to TRBJ2-7, with 9 bases identical to TRBD1. CDR1 is SGHTS and CDR2 is YDEGEE in the germline V gene. This CDR3 spans 14 amino acids. V was pared by 0 bases and J by 5 bases, with 3 bases of the junction left unmatched.

This chain connects TRBV27 to TRBJ2-7, with 8 bases that match TRBD2. Losses at the gene ends were 2 bases for V and 4 bases for J; bases not matched to a gene: 1. The germline CDR1 and CDR2 sequences are MNHEY and SMNVEV (reference sequence). The CDR3 totals 13 residues. CDR3 amino acids: CASSLRGGYEQYF. The CDR3 DNA reads as TGTGCCAGCAGTTTACGGGGGGGTTACGAGCAGTACTTC.

In the case of this clone: One base away lies a much larger clone, so this may be a sequencing read error. CDR3 protein: CASSFGQSSYNEQFF. In nucleotides, the CDR3 is TGTGCCAGCAGCTTTGGACAGAGCTCCTACAATGAGCAGTTCTTC. The gene calls are TRBV5-8 and TRBJ2-1; tentative D call: TRBD1 (6 bases). The germline V gene encodes CDR1 SGHTS and CDR2 YDEGEE. The CDR3 is made up of 15 amino acids. Trimming stripped 2 bases from V and 0 bases from J, with 9 bases between.

V is TRBV4-1 and J is TRBJ2-7; 8 bases agree with TRBD1. Germline assignment: CDR1 MGHRA and CDR2 YSYEKL. This CDR3 comprises 16 residues. Trimming at V came to 1 base and at J to 5 bases, leaving 10 bases not matched to a gene. The CDR3 loop reads CASSQVYGRQGHEQYF. The CDR3 DNA reads as TGCGCCAGCAGCCAAGTGTACGGACGACAGGGGCACGAGCAGTACTTC.

This clone occurred a few times. The rearrangement uses TRBV7-9 and TRBJ2-7; 9 nucleotides align to TRBD2. The CDR3 is 15 amino acids. The trim removed 4 bases at V and 3 bases at J, leaving 7 bases unmatched. Germline values: CDR1 SEHNR, CDR2 FQNEAQ (reference sequence). The DNA of the CDR3 is TGTGCCAGCAGCTCGCGGCTAGCGGGACACTACGAGCAGTACTTC. Translating gives CASSSRLAGHYEQYF. Filled out from reference TRBV7-9 and TRBJ2-7, the complete variable domain reads DTGVSQNPRHKITKRGQNVTFRCDPISEHNRLYWYRQTLGQGPEFLTYFQNEAQLEKSRLLSDRFSAERPKGSFSTLEIQRTEQGDSAMYLCASSSRLAGHYEQYFGPGTRLTVT.

This chain connects TRBV13 to TRBJ2-6; a possible D gene is TRBD1 (5 bases). The CDR3 is made up of 16 amino acids. In germline, CDR1 is PRHDT, CDR2 FYEKMQ (reference sequence). Trimming took off 4 bases at V and 0 bases at J, with 10 bases between the two ends. CDR3 residues: CASSSLQVSGANVLTF. The CDR3 DNA is TGTGCCAGCAGCTCCCTACAGGTCTCTGGGGCCAACGTCCTGACTTTC.

The V and J genes are TRBV7-9 and TRBJ2-7; no clear D gene. The CDR3 has 14 residues. The V end was cut by 0 bases, the J end by 6 bases, with 12 bases between. In germline, CDR1 is SEHNR, CDR2 FQNEAQ (reference sequence). The CDR3 DNA reads TGTGCCAGCAGCTTAGCGGTTGGCCCCAGCGAGCAGTACTTC. Amino acids: CASSLAVGPSEQYF.

The V call is TRBV4-2, the J call TRBJ2-5, with 9 bases aligning to TRBD1. V trimming: 6 bases; J trimming: 4 bases; junction bases outside the gene matches: 3. This CDR3 contains 13 residues. Germline V gene lookup returns CDR1 LGHNA and CDR2 YNFKEQ. The CDR3 bases are TGTGCCAGCAGGGGACAGGGAGGAGAGACCCAGTACTTC. This codes for CASRGQGGETQYF.

The gene calls are TRBV27 and TRBJ1-5; TRBD1 aligns across 7 bases. In germline, CDR1 is MNHEY, CDR2 SMNVEV (reference sequence). Trimming took 2 bases from V and 3 from J; bases not matched to a gene: 1. The CDR3 covers 14 residues. The CDR3 nucleotides are TGTGCCAGCAGTTTAGGGACAGTCAATCAGCCCCAGCATTTT. Translated, it gives CASSLGTVNQPQHF.

CDR3 region: CASSFAIGTVGGYGYTF. In nucleotides, the CDR3 is TGTGCCAGCAGCTTCGCCATTGGGACAGTGGGGGGCTATGGCTACACCTTC. V gene TRBV11-2 combines with J gene TRBJ1-2, with TRBD1 matching over 7 bases. The CDR3 loop spans 17 amino acids. Germline CDR1 is SGHAT and CDR2 is FQNNGV. Unmatched junction bases numbered 14, after V lost 3 bases and J lost 4 bases. Filled out from reference TRBV11-2 and TRBJ1-2, the complete variable domain reads EAGVAQSPRYKIIEKRQSVAFWCNPISGHATLYWYQQILGQGPKLLIQFQNNGVVDDSQLPKDRFSAERLKGVDSTLKIQPAKLEDSAVYLCASSFAIGTVGGYGYTFGSGTRLTVV.

CDR3 protein: CASSIDHYPYEQYF. The DNA for the CDR3 is TGTGCCAGTAGTATAGATCACTACCCCTACGAGCAGTACTTC. This sequence joins TRBV19 and TRBJ2-5; D is uncertain. The J call may be faulty, since TRBJ2-7 better matches the DNA end. The germline V gene has CDR1 LNHDA and CDR2 SQIVND (reference sequence). The CDR3 length is 14 residues.

J is TRBJ1-4 and V is TRBV11-2; 11 positions agree with TRBD1. Germline V gene lookup returns CDR1 SGHAT and CDR2 FQNNGV. The trim removed 4 bases at V and 6 bases at J, leaving 4 bases unmatched. The CDR3 is 15 residues long. The CDR3 is CASSSGQGAYEKLFF. The CDR3 DNA sequence: TGTGCCAGCAGCTCCGGACAGGGGGCTTATGAAAAACTGTTTTTT.

The rearrangement joins TRBV7-8 to TRBJ2-7; D is uncertain. The V end lost 5 bases, the J end lost 9 bases, and 11 bases lay between the germline ends. This CDR3 is 11 amino acids long. The germline V gene encodes CDR1 SGHVS and CDR2 FQNEAQ. CDR3 DNA sequence: TGTGCCAGCAGCATCCTCTATAGGCAGTACTTC. Its translation is CASSILYRQYF.